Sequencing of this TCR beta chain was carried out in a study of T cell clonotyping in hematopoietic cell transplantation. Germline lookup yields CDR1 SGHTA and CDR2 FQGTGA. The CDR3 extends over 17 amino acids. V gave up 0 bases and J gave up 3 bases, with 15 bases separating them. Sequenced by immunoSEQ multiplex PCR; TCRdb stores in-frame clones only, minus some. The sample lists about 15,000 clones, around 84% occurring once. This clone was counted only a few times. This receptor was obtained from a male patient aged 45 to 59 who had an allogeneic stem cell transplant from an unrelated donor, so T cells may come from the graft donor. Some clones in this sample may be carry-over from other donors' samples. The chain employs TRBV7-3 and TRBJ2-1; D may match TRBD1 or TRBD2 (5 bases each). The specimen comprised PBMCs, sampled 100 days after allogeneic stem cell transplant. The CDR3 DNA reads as TGTGCCAGCAGCTTAACGTTACTAGGGGCGGACTACAATGAGCAGTTCTTC. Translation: CASSLTLLGADYNEQFF. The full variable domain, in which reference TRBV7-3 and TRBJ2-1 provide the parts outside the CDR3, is GAGVSQTPSNKVTEKGKYVELRCDPISGHTALYWYRQSLGQGPEFLIYFQGTGAADDSGLPNDRFFAVRPEGSVSTLKIQRTERGDSAVYLCASSLTLLGADYNEQFFGPGTRLTVL.